The 20 T cell receptor beta chains in this list originate from one sample, sequenced in a study of cytomegalovirus exposure and HLA in healthy donors. The data were produced by immunoSEQ multiplex PCR, yet TCRdb's version contains in-frame clones alone and is incomplete. The sample lists roughly 63,000 clones, around 92% occurring once. Sequencing was done on a sample of PBMCs. These receptors all come from a woman under 30 in good health and CMV-seronegative.

The rearrangement links TRBV19 to TRBJ1-4; 7 positions match TRBD1. V trimming: 4 bases; J trimming: 4 bases; junction bases outside the gene matches: 6. Germline V gene lookup returns CDR1 LNHDA and CDR2 SQIVND (reference sequence). The CDR3 covers 15 residues. DNA of the CDR3: TGTGCCAGTAGTAAACGGGACAGTCTTAATGAAAAACTGTTTTTT. The encoded protein is CASSKRDSLNEKLFF.

This chain uses TRBV7-6 with TRBJ2-7; 11 bases map to TRBD2. Per germline, CDR1 SGHVS and CDR2 FNYEAQ. J was trimmed by 2 bases and V by 0 bases; bases with no gene match: 3. The CDR3 is 16 residues long. In nucleotides, the CDR3 is TGTGCCAGCAGCTTAGCGTCTAGCGGGGGGCCCTACGAGCAGTACTTC. Translated: CASSLASSGGPYEQYF.

V usage is TRBV30 and J usage is TRBJ1-1; D gene uncertain. The germline V gene has CDR1 GTSNPN and CDR2 SVGIG (reference sequence). CDR3 length equals 16 residues. Deletions cut 2 bases from V and 3 bases from J, with 19 bases between. The CDR3 is CAWSTRKRVEDTEAFF. The CDR3 region has the DNA TGTGCCTGGAGTACAAGGAAGCGGGTGGAAGACACTGAAGCTTTCTTT.

The chain couples TRBV5-6 to TRBJ2-7; 7 bases agree with TRBD2. There are 14 residues in the CDR3. Trimming took 6 bases from V and 2 from J; bases not matched to a gene: 8. Germline assignment: CDR1 SGHDT and CDR2 YYEEEE. The CDR3 DNA reads as TGTGCCAGCACCCTCGCCGGGACTACCTACGAGCAGTACTTC. Its protein product is CASTLAGTTYEQYF.

The CDR3 DNA follows: TGTGCCTGGACCAACAGGATCTACACAGATACGCAGTATTTT. It translates to CAWTNRIYTDTQYF. This chain joins TRBV30 and TRBJ2-3, with a tentative D call TRBD1 (5 bases). CDR1 is GTSNPN and CDR2 is SVGIG in the germline V gene (reference sequence). Trimming stripped 4 bases from V and 2 bases from J, with 13 bases between. The CDR3 totals 14 residues.

In this sample, this clone turned up once. The chain carries TRBV23-1 and TRBJ2-7; 9 positions match TRBD1. Being an ORF, TRBV23-1 has a function that is uncertain. This CDR3 has 15 residues. The ends lost 3 bases at V and 2 bases at J; junction bases unmatched: 5. The CDR3 is CASSHWDRETYEQYF. CDR3 in DNA: TGCGCCAGCAGTCACTGGGACAGGGAAACCTACGAGCAGTACTTC.

V usage is TRBV30 and J usage is TRBJ2-4; D perhaps matches TRBD2 (5 bases). CDR3 length: 14 residues. V dropped 4 bases and J dropped 6 bases, with 16 bases sitting between them. Germline V gene data show CDR1 as GTSNPN and CDR2 as SVGIG (reference sequence). The CDR3 here is CAWNPGPSGNIQYF. The CDR3 bases are TGTGCCTGGAACCCCGGGCCCAGCGGAAACATTCAGTACTTC.

The rearrangement uses TRBV6-1 and TRBJ1-2; 8 bases match TRBD1. Unmatched junction bases numbered 10, after V lost 6 bases and J lost 7 bases. The CDR3 length is 14 residues. The germline CDR1 and CDR2 sequences are MNHNS and SASEGT. CDR3 amino acids: CASRTPQGDRGYTF. For the CDR3, the DNA is TGTGCCAGCAGGACCCCACAGGGGGACCGTGGCTACACCTTC.

The chain recombines TRBV27 with TRBJ1-4; 8 nucleotides align to TRBD1. CDR3 size: 14 residues. The germline V gene encodes CDR1 MNHEY and CDR2 SMNVEV (reference sequence). Trimming cost V 5 bases and J 8 bases; bases outside gene matches: 7. CDR3 region: CASSTGQGREKLFF. As DNA, the CDR3 is TGTGCCAGCAGTACCGGACAGGGTCGCGAAAAACTGTTTTTT.

The V call is TRBV27, the J call TRBJ2-1; TRBD2 agrees at 7 bases. J gave up 7 bases and V 8 bases, and 2 bases lay outside the gene matches. This CDR3 spans 11 amino acids. CDR1 is MNHEY and CDR2 is SMNVEV in the germline V gene (reference sequence). The DNA for the CDR3 is TGTGCCAGCGGGCGGGGGAATGAGCAGTTCTTC. Protein sequence: CASGRGNEQFF.

The table lists this clone with a count of one. Different DNA sequences within this sample yield the same CDR3. The chain recombines TRBV27 with TRBJ2-6, with 13 bases lining up with TRBD2. Germline lookup yields CDR1 MNHEY and CDR2 SMNVEV (reference sequence). CDR3 size: 18 residues. V dropped 5 bases and J dropped 3; count of bases not matched to a gene: 7. CDR3 nucleotides: TGTGCCAGCAGTCCCACTAGCGGGAGGGCCTTTGGGGCCAACGTCCTGACTTTC. Its protein product is CASSPTSGRAFGANVLTF.

This clone was picked up a small number of times. The V and J genes are TRBV6-1 and TRBJ2-3, with D maybe TRBD2 (6 bases). Germline V lookup: CDR1 MNHNS, CDR2 SASEGT. The length of the CDR3 is 15 residues. The V and J ends lost 2 bases and 3 bases respectively, with 12 bases between them. The CDR3 nucleotides are TGTGCCAGCAGTGAAAAGGTTGCGGGAACAGATACGCAGTATTTT. Translated: CASSEKVAGTDTQYF.

The gene calls are TRBV7-7 and TRBJ2-2, with D perhaps matching TRBD2 (5 bases). Between the trimmed V and J ends, which lost 5 bases and 2 bases, there was a span of 9 bases. Germline V gives CDR1 SSHAT, CDR2 FNYEAQ (reference sequence). The CDR3 covers 14 residues. CDR3 DNA: TGTGCCAGCAGCCCGGACTCAAACACCGGGGAGCTGTTTTTT. Amino acids: CASSPDSNTGELFF.

This clone came up once. This chain links TRBV21-1 with TRBJ2-5; the tabulated D call, TRBD1, remains unverified against the DNA. TRBV21-1 is reported as a pseudogene. The CDR3 runs to 14 residues. In nucleotides, the CDR3 is TGTGCCAGCACGCGCTTGGGGCCTCAAGAGACCCAGTACTTC. It codes for CASTRLGPQETQYF.

The V gene is TRBV6-6, the J gene TRBJ1-5; 7 positions agree with TRBD1. There are 13 residues in the CDR3. In germline, CDR1 is MNHNY, CDR2 SVGAGI (reference sequence). The trim removed 5 bases at V and 5 bases at J, leaving 3 bases unmatched. CDR3 loop: CASSGQADQPQHF. In DNA, the CDR3 is TGTGCCAGCAGTGGACAGGCGGATCAGCCCCAGCATTTT.

The chain employs TRBV27 and TRBJ2-6; D remains ambiguous. V lost 10 bases to trimming and J lost 0 bases, with 13 bases between them. Germline lookup yields CDR1 MNHEY and CDR2 SMNVEV (reference sequence). The CDR3 loop spans 15 amino acids. DNA for the CDR3: TGTGCCACCCGTGACATCTCCTCTGGGGCCAACGTCCTGACTTTC. Its translation: CATRDISSGANVLTF.

V usage is TRBV4-2 and J usage is TRBJ1-2; D perhaps matches TRBD1 (5 bases). The V and J ends lost 4 bases and 7 bases respectively, with 16 bases between them. The CDR3 totals 14 residues. Germline CDR1 and CDR2: LGHNA and YNFKEQ. Here the CDR3 DNA reads TGTGCCAGCAGCCGAGAGACAGAACCGAGTGGCTACACCTTC. Encoded protein: CASSRETEPSGYTF.

This rearrangement joins TRBV7-2 to TRBJ1-2, with 9 bases matching TRBD1. Unmatched junction bases numbered 8, after V lost 5 bases and J lost 1 base. This CDR3 comprises 16 residues. CDR1 SGHTA and CDR2 FQGNSA come from the germline V gene. CDR3 nucleotide sequence: TGTGCCAGCAGCACCTACTCGACAGGGGGTAACTATGGCTACACCTTC. Its translation: CASSTYSTGGNYGYTF.

The chain recombines TRBV19 with TRBJ2-7; 8 nucleotides line up with TRBD1. Trimming cost V 3 bases and J 3 bases; bases outside gene matches: 4. CDR3 size: 14 residues. The germline CDR1 and CDR2 sequences are LNHDA and SQIVND (reference sequence). The CDR3 DNA reads as TGTGCCAGTAGTATCGGACAGGGAGGCTACGAGCAGTACTTC. Translated, it gives CASSIGQGGYEQYF.

The chain employs TRBV6-1 and TRBJ2-5; 14 bases agree with TRBD2. The germline gives CDR1 MNHNS, CDR2 SASEGT. With 3 bases clipped from V and 5 bases from J, the junction kept 5 bases outside the gene matches. The CDR3 is 16 residues long. The CDR3 loop is CASSEGLAGVWETQYF. CDR3 DNA sequence: TGTGCCAGCAGTGAGGGACTAGCGGGAGTTTGGGAGACCCAGTACTTC.